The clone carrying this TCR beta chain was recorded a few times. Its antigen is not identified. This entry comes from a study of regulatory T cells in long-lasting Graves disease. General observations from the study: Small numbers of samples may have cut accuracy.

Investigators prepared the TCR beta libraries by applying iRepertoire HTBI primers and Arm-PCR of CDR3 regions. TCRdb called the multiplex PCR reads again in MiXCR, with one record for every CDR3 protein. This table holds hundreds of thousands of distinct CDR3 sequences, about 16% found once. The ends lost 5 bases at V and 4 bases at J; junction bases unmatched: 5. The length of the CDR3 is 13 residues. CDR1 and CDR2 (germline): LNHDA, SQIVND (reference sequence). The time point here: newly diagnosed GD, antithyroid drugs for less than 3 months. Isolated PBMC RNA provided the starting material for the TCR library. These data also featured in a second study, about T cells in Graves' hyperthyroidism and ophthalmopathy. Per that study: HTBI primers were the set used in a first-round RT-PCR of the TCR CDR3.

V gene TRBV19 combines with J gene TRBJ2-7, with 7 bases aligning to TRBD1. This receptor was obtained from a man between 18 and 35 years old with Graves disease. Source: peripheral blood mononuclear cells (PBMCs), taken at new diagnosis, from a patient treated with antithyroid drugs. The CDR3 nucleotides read TGTGCCAGTAGTGACAGGGCCAGGTACGAGCAGTACTTC. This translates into CASSDRARYEQYF.